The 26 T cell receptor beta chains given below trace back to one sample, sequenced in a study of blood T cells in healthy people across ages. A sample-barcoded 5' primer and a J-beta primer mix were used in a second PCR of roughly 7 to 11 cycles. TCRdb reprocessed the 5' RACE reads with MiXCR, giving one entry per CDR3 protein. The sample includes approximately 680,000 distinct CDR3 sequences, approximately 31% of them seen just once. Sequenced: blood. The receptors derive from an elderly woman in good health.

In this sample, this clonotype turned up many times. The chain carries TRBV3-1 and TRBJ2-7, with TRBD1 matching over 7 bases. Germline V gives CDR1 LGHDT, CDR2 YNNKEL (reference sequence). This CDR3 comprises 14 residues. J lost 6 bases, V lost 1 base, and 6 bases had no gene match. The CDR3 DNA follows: TGTGCCAGCAGCCAAGGACGGGACAGAGGCGAGCAGTACTTC. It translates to CASSQGRDRGEQYF.

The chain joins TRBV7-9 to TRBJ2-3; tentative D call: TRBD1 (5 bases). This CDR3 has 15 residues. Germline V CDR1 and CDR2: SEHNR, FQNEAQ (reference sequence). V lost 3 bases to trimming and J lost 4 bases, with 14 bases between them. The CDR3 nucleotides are TGTGCCAGCAGCTTTAGTAAGGGGCGGCCAGATACGCAGTATTTT. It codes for CASSFSKGRPDTQYF.

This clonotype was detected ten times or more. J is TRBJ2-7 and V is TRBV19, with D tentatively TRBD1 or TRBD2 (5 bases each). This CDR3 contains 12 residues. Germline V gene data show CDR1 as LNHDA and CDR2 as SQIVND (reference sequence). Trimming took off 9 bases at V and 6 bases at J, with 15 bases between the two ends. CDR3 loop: CASSVFGGEQYF. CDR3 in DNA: TGTGCCAGCAGCGTGTTTGGGGGCGAGCAGTACTTC.

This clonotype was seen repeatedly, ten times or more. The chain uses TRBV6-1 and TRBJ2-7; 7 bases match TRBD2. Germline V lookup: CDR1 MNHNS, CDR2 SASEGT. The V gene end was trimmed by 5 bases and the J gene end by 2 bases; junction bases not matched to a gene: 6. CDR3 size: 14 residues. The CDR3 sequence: CASSSGVVAYEQYF. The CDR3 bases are TGTGCCAGCAGTAGCGGGGTTGTTGCCTACGAGCAGTACTTC.

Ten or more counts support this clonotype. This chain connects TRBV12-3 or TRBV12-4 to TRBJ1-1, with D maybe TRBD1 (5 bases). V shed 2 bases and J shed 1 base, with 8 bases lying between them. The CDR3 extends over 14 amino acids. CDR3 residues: CASSLRGRNTEAFF. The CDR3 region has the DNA TGTGCCAGCAGTTTACGGGGGAGGAACACTGAAGCTTTCTTT.

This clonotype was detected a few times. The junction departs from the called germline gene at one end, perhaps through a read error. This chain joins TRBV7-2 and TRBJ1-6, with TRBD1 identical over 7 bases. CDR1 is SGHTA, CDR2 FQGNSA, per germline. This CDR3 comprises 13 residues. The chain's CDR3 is CASSSGTATPPHF. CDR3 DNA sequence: TGTGCCAGCAGTTCCGGGACAGCGACACCCCCCCACTTT. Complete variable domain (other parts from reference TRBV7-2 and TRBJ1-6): GAGVSQSPSNKVTEKGKDVELRCDPISGHTALYWYRQSLGQGLEFLIYFQGNSAPDKSGLPSDRFSAERTGGSVSTLTIQRTQQEDSAVYLCASSSGTATPPHFGNGTRLTVT.

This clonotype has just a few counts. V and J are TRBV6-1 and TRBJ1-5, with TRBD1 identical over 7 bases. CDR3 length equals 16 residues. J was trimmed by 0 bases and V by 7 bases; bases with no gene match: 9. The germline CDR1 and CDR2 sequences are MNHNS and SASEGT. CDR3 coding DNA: TGTGCCAGCATGGAACAGGGGATTCATAGCAATCAGCCCCAGCATTTT. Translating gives CASMEQGIHSNQPQHF.

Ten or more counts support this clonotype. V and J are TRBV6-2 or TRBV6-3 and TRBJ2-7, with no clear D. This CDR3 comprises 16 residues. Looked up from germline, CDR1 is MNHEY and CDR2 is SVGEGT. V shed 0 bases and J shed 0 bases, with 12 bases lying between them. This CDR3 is CASSYSMSSFSYEQYF. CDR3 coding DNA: TGTGCCAGCAGTTACTCGATGAGTAGCTTCTCCTACGAGCAGTACTTC.

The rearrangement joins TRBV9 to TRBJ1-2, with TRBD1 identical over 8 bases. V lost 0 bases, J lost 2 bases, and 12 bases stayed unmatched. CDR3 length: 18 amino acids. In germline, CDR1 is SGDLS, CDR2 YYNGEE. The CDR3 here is CASSVGSGRGLSNYGYTF. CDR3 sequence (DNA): TGTGCCAGCAGCGTAGGATCTGGCAGGGGGCTCTCCAACTATGGCTACACCTTC.

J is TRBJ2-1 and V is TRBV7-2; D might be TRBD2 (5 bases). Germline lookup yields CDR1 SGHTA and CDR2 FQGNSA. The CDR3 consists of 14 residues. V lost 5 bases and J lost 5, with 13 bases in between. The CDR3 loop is CASSRPGFHNEQFF. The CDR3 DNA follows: TGTGCCAGCAGCCGCCCGGGATTCCACAATGAGCAGTTCTTC.

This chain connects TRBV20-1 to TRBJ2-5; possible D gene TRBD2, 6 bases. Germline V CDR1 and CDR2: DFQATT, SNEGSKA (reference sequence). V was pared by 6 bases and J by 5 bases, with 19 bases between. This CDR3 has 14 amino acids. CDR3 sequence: CSAPRDSSKETQYF. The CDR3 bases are TGCAGTGCCCCCCGGGACTCCTCCAAGGAGACCCAGTACTTC.

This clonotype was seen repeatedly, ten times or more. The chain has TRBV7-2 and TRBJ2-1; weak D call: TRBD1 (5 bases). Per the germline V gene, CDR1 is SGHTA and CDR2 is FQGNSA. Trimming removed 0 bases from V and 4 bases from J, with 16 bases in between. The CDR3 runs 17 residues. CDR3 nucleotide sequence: TGTGCCAGCAGCTTAGCAGGGGCCGGAGTGCATTACAATGAGCAGTTCTTC. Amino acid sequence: CASSLAGAGVHYNEQFF.

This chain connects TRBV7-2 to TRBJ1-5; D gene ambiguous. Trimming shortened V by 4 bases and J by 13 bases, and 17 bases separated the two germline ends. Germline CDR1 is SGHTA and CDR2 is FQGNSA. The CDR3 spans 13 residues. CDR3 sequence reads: CASSSVPAAQQHF. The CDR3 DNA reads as TGTGCCAGCAGCTCCGTACCTGCGGCCCAGCAGCATTTT.

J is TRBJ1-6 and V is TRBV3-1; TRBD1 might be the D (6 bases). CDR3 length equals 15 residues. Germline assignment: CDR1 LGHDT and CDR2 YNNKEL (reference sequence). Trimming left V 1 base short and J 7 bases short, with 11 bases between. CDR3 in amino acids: CASSQVTGRNSPLHF. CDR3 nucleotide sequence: TGTGCCAGCAGCCAAGTGACAGGCCGGAATTCACCCCTCCACTTT. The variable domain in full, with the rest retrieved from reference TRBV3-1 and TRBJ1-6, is DTAVSQTPKYLVTQMGNDKSIKCEQNLGHDTMYWYKQDSKKFLKIMFSYNNKELIINETVPNRFSPKSPDKAHLNLHINSLELGDSAVYFCASSQVTGRNSPLHFGNGTRLTVT.

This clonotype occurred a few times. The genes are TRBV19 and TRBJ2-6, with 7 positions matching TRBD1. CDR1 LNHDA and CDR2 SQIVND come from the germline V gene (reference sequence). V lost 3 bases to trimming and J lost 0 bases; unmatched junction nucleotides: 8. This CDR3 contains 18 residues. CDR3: CASSIINRGHSGANVLTF. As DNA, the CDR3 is TGTGCCAGTAGTATTATCAACAGGGGACACTCTGGGGCCAACGTCCTGACTTTC. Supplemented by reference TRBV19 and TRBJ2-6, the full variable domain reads DGGITQSPKYLFRKEGQNVTLSCEQNLNHDAMYWYRQDPGQGLRLIYYSQIVNDFQKGDIAEGYSVSREKKESFPLTVTSAQKNPTAFYLCASSIINRGHSGANVLTFGAGSRLTVL.

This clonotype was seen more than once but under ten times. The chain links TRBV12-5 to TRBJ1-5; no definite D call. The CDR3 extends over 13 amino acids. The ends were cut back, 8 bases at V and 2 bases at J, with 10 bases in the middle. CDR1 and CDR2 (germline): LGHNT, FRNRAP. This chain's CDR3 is CASTYSGNQPQHF. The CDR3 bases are TGTGCTAGTACCTACTCGGGCAATCAGCCCCAGCATTTT.

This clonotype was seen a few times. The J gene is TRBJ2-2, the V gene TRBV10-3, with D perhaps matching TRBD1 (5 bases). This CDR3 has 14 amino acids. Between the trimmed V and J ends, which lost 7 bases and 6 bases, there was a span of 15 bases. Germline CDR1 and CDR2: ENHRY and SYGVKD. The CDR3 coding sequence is TGTGCCATCATCGCGTTCCAGGGATCCGGGGAGCTGTTTTTT. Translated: CAIIAFQGSGELFF.

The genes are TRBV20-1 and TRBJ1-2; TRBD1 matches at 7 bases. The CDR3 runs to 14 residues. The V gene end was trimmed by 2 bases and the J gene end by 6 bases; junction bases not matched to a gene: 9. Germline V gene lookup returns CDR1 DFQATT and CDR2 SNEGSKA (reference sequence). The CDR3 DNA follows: TGCAGTGCTAGATTCGAGGGGGCGGTGAATGGCTACACCTTC. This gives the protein CSARFEGAVNGYTF.

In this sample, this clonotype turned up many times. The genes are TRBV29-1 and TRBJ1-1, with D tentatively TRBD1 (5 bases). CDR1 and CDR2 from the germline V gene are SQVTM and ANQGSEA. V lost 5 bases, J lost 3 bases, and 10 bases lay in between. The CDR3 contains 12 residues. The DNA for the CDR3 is TGCAGCGTTATAGGGGAGCACACTGAAGCTTTCTTT. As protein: CSVIGEHTEAFF.

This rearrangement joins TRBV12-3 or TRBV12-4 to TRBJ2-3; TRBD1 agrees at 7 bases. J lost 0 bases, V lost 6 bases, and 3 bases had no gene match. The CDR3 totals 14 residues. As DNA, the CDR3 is TGTGCCAGCAGCCAGGGGGTGAGCACAGATACGCAGTATTTT. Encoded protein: CASSQGVSTDTQYF.

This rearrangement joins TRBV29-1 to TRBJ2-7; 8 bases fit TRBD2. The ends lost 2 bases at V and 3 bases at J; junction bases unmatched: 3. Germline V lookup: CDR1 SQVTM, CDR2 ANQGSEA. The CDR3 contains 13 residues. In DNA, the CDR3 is TGCAGCGTTGAAATAGCGGGACACTACGAGCAGTACTTC. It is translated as CSVEIAGHYEQYF.

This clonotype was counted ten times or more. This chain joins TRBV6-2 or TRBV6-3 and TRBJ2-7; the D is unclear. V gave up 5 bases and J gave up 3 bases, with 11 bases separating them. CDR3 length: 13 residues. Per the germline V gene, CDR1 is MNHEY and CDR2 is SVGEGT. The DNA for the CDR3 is TGTGCCAGCAGTCCCCTTCCGCGCTACGAGCAGTACTTC. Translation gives CASSPLPRYEQYF.

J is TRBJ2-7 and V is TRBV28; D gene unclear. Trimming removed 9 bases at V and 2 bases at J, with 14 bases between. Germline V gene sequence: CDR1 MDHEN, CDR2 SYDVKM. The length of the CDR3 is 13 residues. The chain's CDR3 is CASLSGDAYEQYF. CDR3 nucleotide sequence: TGTGCCAGTCTCTCCGGAGACGCCTACGAGCAGTACTTC. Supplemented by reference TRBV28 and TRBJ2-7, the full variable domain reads DVKVTQSSRYLVKRTGEKVFLECVQDMDHENMFWYRQDPGLGLRLIYFSYDVKMKEKGDIPEGYSVSREKKERFSLILESASTNQTSMYLCASLSGDAYEQYFGPGTRLTVT.

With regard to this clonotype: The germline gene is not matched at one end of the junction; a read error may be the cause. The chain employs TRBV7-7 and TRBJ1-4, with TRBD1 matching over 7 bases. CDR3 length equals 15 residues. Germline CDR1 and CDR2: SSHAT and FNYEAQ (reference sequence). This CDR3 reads CASSSRQGSNEKLFF. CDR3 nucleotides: TGTGCTAGCAGCTCGAGACAGGGATCAAATGAAAAACTGTTTTTT.

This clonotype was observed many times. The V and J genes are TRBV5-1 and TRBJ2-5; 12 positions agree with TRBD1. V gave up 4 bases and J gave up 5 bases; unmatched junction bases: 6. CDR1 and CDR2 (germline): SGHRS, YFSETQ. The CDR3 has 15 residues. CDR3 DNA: TGCGCCAGCAGCCGGGGGACAGGGGGCCGGGAGACCCAGTACTTC. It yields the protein CASSRGTGGRETQYF. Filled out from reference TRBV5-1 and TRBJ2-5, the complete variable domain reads KAGVTQTPRYLIKTRGQQVTLSCSPISGHRSVSWYQQTPGQGLQFLFEYFSETQRNKGNFPGRFSGRQFSNSRSEMNVSTLELGDSALYLCASSRGTGGRETQYFGPGTRLLVL.

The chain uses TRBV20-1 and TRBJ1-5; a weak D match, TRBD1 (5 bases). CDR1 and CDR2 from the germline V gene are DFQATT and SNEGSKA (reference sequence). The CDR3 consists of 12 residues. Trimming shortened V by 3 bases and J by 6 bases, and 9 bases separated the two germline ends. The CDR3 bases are TGCAGTGCTAGCAGGGTAGCTCAGCCCCAGCATTTT. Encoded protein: CSASRVAQPQHF.